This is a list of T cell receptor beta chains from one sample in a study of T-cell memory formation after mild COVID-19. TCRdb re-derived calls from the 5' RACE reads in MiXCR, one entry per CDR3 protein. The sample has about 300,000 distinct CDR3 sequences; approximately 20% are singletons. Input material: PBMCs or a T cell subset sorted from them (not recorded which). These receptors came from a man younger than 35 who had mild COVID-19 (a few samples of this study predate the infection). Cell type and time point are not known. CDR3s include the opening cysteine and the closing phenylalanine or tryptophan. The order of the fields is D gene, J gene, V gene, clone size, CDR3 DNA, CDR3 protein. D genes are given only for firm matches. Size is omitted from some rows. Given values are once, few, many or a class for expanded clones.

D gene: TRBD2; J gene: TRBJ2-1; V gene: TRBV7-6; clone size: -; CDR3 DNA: TGTGCCAGCAGCTTTGTACTAGCGGGGGCGGGGAGGAATGAGCAGTTCTTC; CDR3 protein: CASSFVLAGAGRNEQFF
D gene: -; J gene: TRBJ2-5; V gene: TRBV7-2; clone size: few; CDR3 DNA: TGTGCCAGCAGCGCGGGACAGCTAGAAAAGACCCAGTACTTC; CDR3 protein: CASSAGQLEKTQYF
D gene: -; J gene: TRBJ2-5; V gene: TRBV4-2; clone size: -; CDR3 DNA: TGTGCCAGCAGCCAAGGGGTTAGGGAAGAGACCCAGTACTTC; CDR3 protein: CASSQGVREETQYF
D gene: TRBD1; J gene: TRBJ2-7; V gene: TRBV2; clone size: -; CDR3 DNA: TGTGCCAGCAGTGCTGACACAGGGGCCGAGCAGTACTTC; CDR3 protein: CASSADTGAEQYF
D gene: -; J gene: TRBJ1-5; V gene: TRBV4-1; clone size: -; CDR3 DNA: TGCGCCAGCAGCGCCCCAGGGAGTTCGGATCAGCCCCAGCATTTT; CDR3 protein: CASSAPGSSDQPQHF
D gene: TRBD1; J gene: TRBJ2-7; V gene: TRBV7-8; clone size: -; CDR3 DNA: TGTGCCAGCAGCTTTTTGTTCGCAGGGGGATCATACGAGCAGTACTTC; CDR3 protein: CASSFLFAGGSYEQYF
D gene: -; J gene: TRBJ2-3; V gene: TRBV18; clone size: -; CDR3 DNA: TGTGCCAGCTCACCAATGCCTAGCACAGATACGCAGTATTTT; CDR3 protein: CASSPMPSTDTQYF
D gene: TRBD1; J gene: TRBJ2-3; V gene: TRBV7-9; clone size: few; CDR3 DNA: TGTGCCAGCAGTCGAGATACAGGGGCAGATACGCAGTATTTT; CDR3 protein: CASSRDTGADTQYF
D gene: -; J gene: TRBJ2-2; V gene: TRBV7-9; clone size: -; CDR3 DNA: TGTGCCAGCAGCGTAACTAGGGGCCCCCCCGGGGAGCTGTTTTTT; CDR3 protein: CASSVTRGPPGELFF
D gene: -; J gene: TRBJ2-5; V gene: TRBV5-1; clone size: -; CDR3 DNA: TGCGCCAGCAGCCCGGGGAAGGGTGGTAGAGAGACCCAGTACTTC; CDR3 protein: CASSPGKGGRETQYF
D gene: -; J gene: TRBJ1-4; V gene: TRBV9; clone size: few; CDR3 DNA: TGTGCCAGCAGCGAGGGTCCGGTGACGGCCGAAAAACTGTTTTTT; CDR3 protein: CASSEGPVTAEKLFF
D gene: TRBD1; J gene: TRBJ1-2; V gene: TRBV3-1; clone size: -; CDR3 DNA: TGTGCCAGCAGCGAACAGGGGAATGGCTACACCTTC; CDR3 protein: CASSEQGNGYTF
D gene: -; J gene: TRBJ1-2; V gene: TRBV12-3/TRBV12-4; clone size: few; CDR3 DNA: TGTGCCAGCAGTCAACAGTCTTACTATGGCTACACCTTC; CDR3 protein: CASSQQSYYGYTF
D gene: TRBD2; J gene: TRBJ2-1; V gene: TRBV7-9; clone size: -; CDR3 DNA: TGTGCCAGCAGCCCTACAAGCGGGGGACATATTGAGCAGTTCTTC; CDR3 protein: CASSPTSGGHIEQFF
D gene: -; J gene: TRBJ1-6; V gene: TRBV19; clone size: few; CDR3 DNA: TGTGCCAGTAGGGGTACAGGGCAGAATTCACCCCTCCACTTT; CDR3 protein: CASRGTGQNSPLHF
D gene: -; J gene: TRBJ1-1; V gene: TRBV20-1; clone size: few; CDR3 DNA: TGCAGTGCTGGAGTACAGGGTATAATCGCTGAAGCTTTCTTT; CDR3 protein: CSAGVQGIIAEAFF
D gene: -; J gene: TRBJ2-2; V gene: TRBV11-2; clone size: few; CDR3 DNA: TGTGCCAGCAGCTCAACAGGGTCGAACACCGGGGAGCTGTTTTTT; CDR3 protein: CASSSTGSNTGELFF
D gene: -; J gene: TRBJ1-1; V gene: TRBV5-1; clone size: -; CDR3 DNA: TGCGCCAGCAGCTTGGCCCCGGGCGGGGGTTGGCAGAACACTGAAGCTTTCTTT; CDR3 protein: CASSLAPGGGWQNTEAFF
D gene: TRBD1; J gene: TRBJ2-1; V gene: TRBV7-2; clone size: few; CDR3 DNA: TGTGCCAGCAGCTTAGCTTACAGGGGGAATGAGCAGTTCTTC; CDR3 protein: CASSLAYRGNEQFF
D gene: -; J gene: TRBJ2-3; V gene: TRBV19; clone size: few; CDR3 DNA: TGTGCCAGTACCCCAACTTTCACAGATACGCAGTATTTT; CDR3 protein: CASTPTFTDTQYF
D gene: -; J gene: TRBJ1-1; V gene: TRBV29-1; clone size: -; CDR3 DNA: TGCAGCGTTGTTTCGAACACTGAAGCTTTCTTT; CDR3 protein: CSVVSNTEAFF
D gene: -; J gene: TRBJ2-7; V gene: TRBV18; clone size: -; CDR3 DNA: TGTGCCAGCTCACCGGCCGGGGAAACCTACGAGCAGTACTTC; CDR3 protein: CASSPAGETYEQYF
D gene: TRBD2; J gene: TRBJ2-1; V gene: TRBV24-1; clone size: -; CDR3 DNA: TGTGCCACCAGTTTCACGGGGGGGCCCTACAATGAGCAGTTCTTC; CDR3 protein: CATSFTGGPYNEQFF
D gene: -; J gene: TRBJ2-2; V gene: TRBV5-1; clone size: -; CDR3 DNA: TGCGCCAGCAGCCCGCTTGCGGGATGGACCGGGGAGCTGTTTTTT; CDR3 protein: CASSPLAGWTGELFF
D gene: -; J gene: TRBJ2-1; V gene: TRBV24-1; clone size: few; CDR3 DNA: TGTGCCACCAGTGATTACCGCGGGGATTCCTACAATGAGCAGTTCTTC; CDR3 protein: CATSDYRGDSYNEQFF
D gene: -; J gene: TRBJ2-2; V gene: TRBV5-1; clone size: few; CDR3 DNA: TGCGCCAGCAGTTCGGGACGCCCGCGTGGGGAGCTGTTTTTT; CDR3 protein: CASSSGRPRGELFF
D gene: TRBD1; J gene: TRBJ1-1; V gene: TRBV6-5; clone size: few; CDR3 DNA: TGTGCCAGCAGTATTCAGGGGGCAGGATGGACTGAAGCTTTCTTT; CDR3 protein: CASSIQGAGWTEAFF
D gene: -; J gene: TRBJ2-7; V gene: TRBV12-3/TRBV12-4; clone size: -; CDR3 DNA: TGTGCCAGCGGGGGCCGCTCCTACGAGCAGTACTTC; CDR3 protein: CASGGRSYEQYF
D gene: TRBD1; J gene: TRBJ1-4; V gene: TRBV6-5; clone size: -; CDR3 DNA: TGTGCCAGCAGTCCGGGACAGGGGGAAAAACTGTTTTTT; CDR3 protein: CASSPGQGEKLFF
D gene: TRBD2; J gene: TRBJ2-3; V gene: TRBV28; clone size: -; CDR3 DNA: TGTGCCAGCAGTGCGGGGGGCCACCGACACACAGATACGCAGTATTTT; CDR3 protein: CASSAGGHRHTDTQYF
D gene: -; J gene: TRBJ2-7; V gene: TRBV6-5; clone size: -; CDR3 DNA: TGTGCCAGCAGTTACAGGGGGGGCTCCTACGAGCAGTACTTC; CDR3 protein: CASSYRGGSYEQYF
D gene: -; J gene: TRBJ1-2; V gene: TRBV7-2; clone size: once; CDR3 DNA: TGTGCCAGCAGCTTAGCAAGGGTGGATGGCTACACCTTC; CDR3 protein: CASSLARVDGYTF
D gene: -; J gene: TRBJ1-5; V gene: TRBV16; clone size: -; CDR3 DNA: TGTGCCAGCAGCCAAGTCAATCCGGGGGATCAGCCCCAGCATTTT; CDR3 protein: CASSQVNPGDQPQHF
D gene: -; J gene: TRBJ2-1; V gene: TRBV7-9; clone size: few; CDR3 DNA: TGTGCCAGCAGCCCCCAGGGGTATGAGCAGTTCTTC; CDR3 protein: CASSPQGYEQFF
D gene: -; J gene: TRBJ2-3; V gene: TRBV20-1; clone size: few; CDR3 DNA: TGCAGTGCTAGAAGGAGGGCTTCAGATACGCAGTATTTT; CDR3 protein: CSARRRASDTQYF
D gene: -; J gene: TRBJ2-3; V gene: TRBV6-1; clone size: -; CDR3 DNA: TGTGCCAGCACCTCTGGCCCGGGCACAGATACGCAGTATTTT; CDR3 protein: CASTSGPGTDTQYF
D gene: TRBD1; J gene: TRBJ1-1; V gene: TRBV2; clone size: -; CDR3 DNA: TGTGCCAGCAGCCGGGACAGTTTCAACACTGAAGCTTTCTTT; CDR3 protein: CASSRDSFNTEAFF
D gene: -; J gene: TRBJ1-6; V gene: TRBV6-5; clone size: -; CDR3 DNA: TGTGCCAGCAGTTACTCCAGGGGTTCACCCCTCCACTTT; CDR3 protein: CASSYSRGSPLHF
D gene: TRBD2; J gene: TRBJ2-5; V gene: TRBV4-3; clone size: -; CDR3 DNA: TGCGCCAGCAGCCGCATGGGACTAGACCAAGAGACCCAGTACTTC; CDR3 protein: CASSRMGLDQETQYF
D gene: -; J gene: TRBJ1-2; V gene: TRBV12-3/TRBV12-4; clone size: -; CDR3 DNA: TGTGCCAGCAGTTGGGACCGATCTCATAACTATGGCTACACCTTC; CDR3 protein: CASSWDRSHNYGYTF
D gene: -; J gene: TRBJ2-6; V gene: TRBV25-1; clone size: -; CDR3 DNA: TGTGCCAGCTCGGGTTGGGACGGGGCCAACGTCCTGACTTTC; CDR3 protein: CASSGWDGANVLTF
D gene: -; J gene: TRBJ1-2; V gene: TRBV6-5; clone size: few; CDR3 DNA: TGTGCCAGCAGTTACGATGGGGGCAGGGGCTATGGCTACACCTTC; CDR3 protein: CASSYDGGRGYGYTF
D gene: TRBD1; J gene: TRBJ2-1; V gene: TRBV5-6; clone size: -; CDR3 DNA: TGTGCCAGCAGCCCCTCCGGGACAGCCTACAATGAGCAGTTCTTC; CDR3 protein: CASSPSGTAYNEQFF
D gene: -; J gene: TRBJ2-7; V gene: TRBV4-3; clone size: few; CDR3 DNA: TGCGCCAGCAGCCAAGAAATTATGGGCCACGAGCAGTACTTC; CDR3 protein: CASSQEIMGHEQYF
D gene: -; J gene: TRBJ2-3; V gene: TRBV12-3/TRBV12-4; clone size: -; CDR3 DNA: TGTGCCAGCAGTTTTCGGCTGACCACAGATACGCAGTATTTT; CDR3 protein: CASSFRLTTDTQYF
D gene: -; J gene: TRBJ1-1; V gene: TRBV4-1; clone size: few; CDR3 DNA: TGCGCCAGCAGCCCCGTCGGACAGAAGAACACTGAAGCTTTCTTT; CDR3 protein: CASSPVGQKNTEAFF
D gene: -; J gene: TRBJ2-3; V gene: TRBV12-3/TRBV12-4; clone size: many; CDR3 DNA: TGTGCCAGCACTAACCCGGAGCGGGGCACAGATACGCAGTATTTT; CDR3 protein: CASTNPERGTDTQYF
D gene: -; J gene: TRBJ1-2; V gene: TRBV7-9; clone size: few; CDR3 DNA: TGTGCCAGCAGCTTAGGGGATGGGGATGGCTACACCTTC; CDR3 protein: CASSLGDGDGYTF
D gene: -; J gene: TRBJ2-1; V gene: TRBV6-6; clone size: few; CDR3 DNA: TGTGCCAGCAGTTACCTCGTTCATGAGCAGTTCTTC; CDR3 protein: CASSYLVHEQFF
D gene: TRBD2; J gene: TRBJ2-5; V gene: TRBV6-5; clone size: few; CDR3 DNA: TGTGCCAGCAGTTACGGGACTAGCGCTATCGAGACCCAGTACTTC; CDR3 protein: CASSYGTSAIETQYF
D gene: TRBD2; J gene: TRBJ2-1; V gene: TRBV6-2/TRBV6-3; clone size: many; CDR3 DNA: TGTGCCAGCAGCCTTAGCGGGGGGGCTTTTGCTGAGCAGTTCTTC; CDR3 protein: CASSLSGGAFAEQFF
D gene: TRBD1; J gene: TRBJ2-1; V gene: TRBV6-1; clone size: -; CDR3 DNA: TGTGCCAGCAGTTACTCCGGGACAGGGGGGAGAAATGAGCAGTTCTTC; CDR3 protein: CASSYSGTGGRNEQFF
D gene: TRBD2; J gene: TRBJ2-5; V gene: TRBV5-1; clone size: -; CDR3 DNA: TGCGCCAGCAGCTTACTCGAATCTAGCGGGAGACAGACCCAGTACTTC; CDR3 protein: CASSLLESSGRQTQYF
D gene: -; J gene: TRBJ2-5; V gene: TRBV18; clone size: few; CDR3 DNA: TGTGCCAGCTCACCCGCGTACCAAGAGACCCAGTACTTC; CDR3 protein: CASSPAYQETQYF
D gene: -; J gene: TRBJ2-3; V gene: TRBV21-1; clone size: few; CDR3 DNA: TGTGCCAGCAGCTTCGGGTCCCAACCGGATACGCAGTATTTT; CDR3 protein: CASSFGSQPDTQYF